The present TCR beta chain was sequenced within a study of blood T cell repertoires in COVID-19. This table comes from immunoSEQ multiplex PCR, and its TCRdb copy is limited to in-frame clones, with some not included. The sample has more than 95,000 clones; more than 85% are singletons. The V end was cut by 4 bases, the J end by 1 base, with 7 bases between. Germline V gene lookup returns CDR1 MNHEY and CDR2 SMNVEV (reference sequence). This CDR3 region has 14 residues. Material for sequencing was peripheral blood. This TCR came from a man aged 50 to 60 with COVID-19, enrolled during active disease. The J gene is TRBJ1-4, the V gene TRBV27, with D unresolved. The CDR3 DNA reads TGTGCCAGCAGTTCCCCAGGAACTAATGAAAAACTGTTTTTT. It encodes CASSSPGTNEKLFF.